This T cell receptor (beta chain) was profiled in a study of blood T cells in healthy people across ages. Study background: In model experiments, template switching was able to capture about one barcoded beta molecule for every two T cells that were present.

The CDR3 runs 13 residues. Trimming took off 6 bases at V and 3 bases at J, with 12 bases between the two ends. Germline V gene data show CDR1 as MNHEY and CDR2 as SVGAGI. Those donating, healthy Caucasian individuals from Russia, were aged roughly 6 to 90. The sample, 7.5 to 10 milliliters of peripheral blood, was drawn from each donor. Total RNA, at least 6 micrograms per sample, came from PBMCs. With a J-beta primer mix and a sample-barcoded 5' primer, a second PCR ran about 6 to 11 cycles. TCRdb re-analysed the 5' RACE reads in MiXCR, keeping a single row per CDR3 protein. The profile shows over 950,000 distinct CDR3 sequences, 35% to 40% of them singletons.

V usage is TRBV6-5 and J usage is TRBJ2-7, with unresolved D. The clonotype originates from a man aged 18 to 35 in good health. The material sequenced was blood. CDR3 in DNA: TGTGCCAGCAGCCCCCCCTCTCTCTACGAGCAGTACTTC. As protein: CASSPPSLYEQYF.